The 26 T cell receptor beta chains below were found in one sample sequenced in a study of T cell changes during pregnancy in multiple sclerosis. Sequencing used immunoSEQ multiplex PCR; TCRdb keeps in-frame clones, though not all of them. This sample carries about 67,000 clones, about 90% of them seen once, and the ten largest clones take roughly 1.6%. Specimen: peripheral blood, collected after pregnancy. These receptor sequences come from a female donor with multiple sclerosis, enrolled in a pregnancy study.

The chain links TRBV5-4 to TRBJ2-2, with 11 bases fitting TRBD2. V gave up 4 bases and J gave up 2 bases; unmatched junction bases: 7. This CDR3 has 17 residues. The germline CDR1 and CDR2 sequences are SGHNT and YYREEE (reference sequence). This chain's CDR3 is CASSRLAGGFNTGELFF. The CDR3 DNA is TGTGCCAGCAGCCGATTAGCGGGAGGGTTTAACACCGGGGAGCTGTTTTTT.

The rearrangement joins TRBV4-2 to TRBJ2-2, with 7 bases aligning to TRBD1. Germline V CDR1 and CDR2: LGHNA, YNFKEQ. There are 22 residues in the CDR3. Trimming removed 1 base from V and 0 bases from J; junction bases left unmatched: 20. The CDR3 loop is CASSQVPGQYGPARANTGELFF. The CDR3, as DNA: TGTGCCAGCAGCCAAGTTCCGGGACAGTATGGGCCAGCCAGGGCGAACACCGGGGAGCTGTTTTTT.

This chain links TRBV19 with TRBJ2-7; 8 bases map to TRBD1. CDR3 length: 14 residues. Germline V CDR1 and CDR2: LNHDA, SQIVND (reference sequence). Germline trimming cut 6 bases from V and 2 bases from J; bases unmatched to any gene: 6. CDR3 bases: TGTGCCAGTAGCCGACTGGGACAGGCCTACGAGCAGTACTTC. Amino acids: CASSRLGQAYEQYF.

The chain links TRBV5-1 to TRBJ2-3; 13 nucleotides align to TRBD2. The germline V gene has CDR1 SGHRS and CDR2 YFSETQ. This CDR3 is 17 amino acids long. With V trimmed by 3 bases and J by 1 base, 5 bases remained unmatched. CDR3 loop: CASSSGLAGLRTDTQYF. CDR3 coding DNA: TGCGCCAGCAGCTCGGGACTAGCGGGACTCCGCACAGATACGCAGTATTTT.

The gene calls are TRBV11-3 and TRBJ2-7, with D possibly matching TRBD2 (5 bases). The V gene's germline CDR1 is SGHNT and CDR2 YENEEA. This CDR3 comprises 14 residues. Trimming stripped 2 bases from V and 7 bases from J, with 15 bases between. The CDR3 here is CASSLLRSSGEQYF. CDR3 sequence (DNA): TGTGCCAGCAGCTTACTACGGTCCTCGGGGGAGCAGTACTTC.

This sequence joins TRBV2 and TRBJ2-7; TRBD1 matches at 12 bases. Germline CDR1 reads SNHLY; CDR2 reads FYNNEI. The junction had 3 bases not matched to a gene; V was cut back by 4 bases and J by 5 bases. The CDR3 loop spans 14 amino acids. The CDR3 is CASSVGQGANEQYF. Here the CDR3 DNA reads TGTGCCAGCAGTGTGGGACAGGGGGCCAACGAGCAGTACTTC.

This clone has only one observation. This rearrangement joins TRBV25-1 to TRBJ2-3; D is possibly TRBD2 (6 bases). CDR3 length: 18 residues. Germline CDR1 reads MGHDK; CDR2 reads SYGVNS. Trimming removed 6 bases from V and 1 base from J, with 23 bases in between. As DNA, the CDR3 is TGTGCCAGCAGGGGGGGTGCGGTCCCGAAGGGTGGCACAGATACGCAGTATTTT. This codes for CASRGGAVPKGGTDTQYF. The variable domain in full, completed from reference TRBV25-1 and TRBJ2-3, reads EADIYQTPRYLVIGTGKKITLECSQTMGHDKMYWYQQDPGMELHLIHYSYGVNSTEKGDLSSESTVSRIRTEHFPLTLESARPSHTSQYLCASRGGAVPKGGTDTQYFGPGTRLTVL.

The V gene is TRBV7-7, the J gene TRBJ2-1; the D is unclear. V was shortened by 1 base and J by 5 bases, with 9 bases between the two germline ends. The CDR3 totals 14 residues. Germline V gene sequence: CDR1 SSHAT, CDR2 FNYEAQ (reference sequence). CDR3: CASSLGPTDNEQFF. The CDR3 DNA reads TGTGCCAGCAGCTTAGGCCCCACGGACAATGAGCAGTTCTTC.

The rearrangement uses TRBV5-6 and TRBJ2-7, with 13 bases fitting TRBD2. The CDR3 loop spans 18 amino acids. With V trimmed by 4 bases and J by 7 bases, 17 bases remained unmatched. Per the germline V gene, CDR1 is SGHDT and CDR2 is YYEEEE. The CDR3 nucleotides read TGTGCCAGCAGCCAACTCCAACTAGCGGGAGGGCCGCGAGGGGAGCAGTACTTC. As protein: CASSQLQLAGGPRGEQYF.

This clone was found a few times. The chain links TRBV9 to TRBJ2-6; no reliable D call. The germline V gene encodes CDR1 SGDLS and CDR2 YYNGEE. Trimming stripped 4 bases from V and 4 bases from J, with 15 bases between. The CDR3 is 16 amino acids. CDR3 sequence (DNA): TGTGCCAGCAGCAGTATTTCAGGTCTGGGGGCCAACGTCCTGACTTTC. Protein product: CASSSISGLGANVLTF.

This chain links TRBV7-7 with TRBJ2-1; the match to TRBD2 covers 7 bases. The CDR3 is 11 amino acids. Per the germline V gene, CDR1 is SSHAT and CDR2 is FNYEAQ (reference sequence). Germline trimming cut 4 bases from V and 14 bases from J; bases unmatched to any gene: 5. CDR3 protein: CASSSGLEKFF. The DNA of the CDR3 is TGTGCCAGCAGCTCCGGACTAGAAAAGTTCTTC.

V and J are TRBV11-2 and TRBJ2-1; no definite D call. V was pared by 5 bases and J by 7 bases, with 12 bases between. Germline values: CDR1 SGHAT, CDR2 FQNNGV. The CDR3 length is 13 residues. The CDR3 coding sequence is TGTGCCAGCAGCCACCTAGAAGGTAATGAGCAGTTCTTC. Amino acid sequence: CASSHLEGNEQFF.

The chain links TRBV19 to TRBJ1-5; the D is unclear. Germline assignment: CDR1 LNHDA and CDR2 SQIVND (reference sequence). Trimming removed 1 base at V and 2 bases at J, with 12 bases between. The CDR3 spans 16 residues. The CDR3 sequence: CASSIVDPAGNQPQHF. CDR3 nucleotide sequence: TGTGCCAGTAGTATAGTAGACCCGGCGGGCAATCAGCCCCAGCATTTT.

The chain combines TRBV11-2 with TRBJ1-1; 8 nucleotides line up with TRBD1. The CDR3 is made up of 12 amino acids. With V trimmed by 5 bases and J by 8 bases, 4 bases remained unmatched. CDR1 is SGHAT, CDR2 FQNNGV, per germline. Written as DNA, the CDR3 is TGTGCCAGCAGCGCCCGGACAGGGGAAGCTTTCTTT. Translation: CASSARTGEAFF.

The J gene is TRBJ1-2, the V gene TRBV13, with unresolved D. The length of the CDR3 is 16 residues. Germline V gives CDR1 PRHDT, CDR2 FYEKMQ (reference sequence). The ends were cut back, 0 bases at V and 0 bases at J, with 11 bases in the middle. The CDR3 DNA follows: TGTGCCAGCAGCTTAGGTACGGGTATAACTAACTATGGCTACACCTTC. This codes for CASSLGTGITNYGYTF.

In nucleotides, the CDR3 is TGTGCCAGTACCGATACGGGGTTTTGGTATGGCTACACCTTC. As protein: CASTDTGFWYGYTF. The V and J genes are TRBV19 and TRBJ1-2; unclear D gene. Looked up from germline, CDR1 is LNHDA and CDR2 is SQIVND (reference sequence). This CDR3 has 14 residues. Trimming took 7 bases from V and 5 from J, leaving 17 bases between them.

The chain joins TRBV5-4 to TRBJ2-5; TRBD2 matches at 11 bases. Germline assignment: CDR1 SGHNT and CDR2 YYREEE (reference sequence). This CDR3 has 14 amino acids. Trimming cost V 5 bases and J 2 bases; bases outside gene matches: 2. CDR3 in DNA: TGTGCCAGCAGGGGACTAGCGGAGCAAGAGACCCAGTACTTC. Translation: CASRGLAEQETQYF.

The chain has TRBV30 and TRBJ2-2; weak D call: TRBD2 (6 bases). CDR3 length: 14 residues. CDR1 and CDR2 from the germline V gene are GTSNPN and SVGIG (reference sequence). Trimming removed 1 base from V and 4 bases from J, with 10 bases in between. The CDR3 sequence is CAWSAGVGTGELFF. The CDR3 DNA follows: TGTGCCTGGAGTGCGGGAGTGGGCACCGGGGAGCTGTTTTTT.

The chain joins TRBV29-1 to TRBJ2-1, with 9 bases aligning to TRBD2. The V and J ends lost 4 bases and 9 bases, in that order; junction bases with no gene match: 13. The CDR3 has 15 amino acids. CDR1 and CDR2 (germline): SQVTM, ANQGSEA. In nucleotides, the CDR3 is TGCAGCGTTGTAAGTCTAGCGGGACTGAATAGTGAGCAGTTCTTC. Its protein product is CSVVSLAGLNSEQFF.

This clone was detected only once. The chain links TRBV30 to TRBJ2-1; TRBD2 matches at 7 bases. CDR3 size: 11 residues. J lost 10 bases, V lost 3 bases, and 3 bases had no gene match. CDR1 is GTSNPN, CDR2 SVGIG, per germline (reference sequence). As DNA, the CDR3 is TGTGCCTGGAGCTGGCGGGAGGAGCAGTTCTTC. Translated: CAWSWREEQFF. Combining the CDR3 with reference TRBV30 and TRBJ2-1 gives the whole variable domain SQTIHQWPATLVQPVGSPLSLECTVEGTSNPNLYWYRQAAGRGLQLLFYSVGIGQISSEVPQNLSASRPQDRQFILSSKKLLLSDSGFYLCAWSWREEQFFGPGTRLTVL.

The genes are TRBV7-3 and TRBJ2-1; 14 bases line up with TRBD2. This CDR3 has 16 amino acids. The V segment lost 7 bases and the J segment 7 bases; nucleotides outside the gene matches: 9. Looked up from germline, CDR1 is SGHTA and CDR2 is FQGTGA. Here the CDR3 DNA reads TGTGCCAGCACGATATCCGGGACTAGCGGGAGAAATGAGCAGTTCTTC. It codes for CASTISGTSGRNEQFF. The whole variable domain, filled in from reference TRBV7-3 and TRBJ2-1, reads GAGVSQTPSNKVTEKGKYVELRCDPISGHTALYWYRQSLGQGPEFLIYFQGTGAADDSGLPNDRFFAVRPEGSVSTLKIQRTERGDSAVYLCASTISGTSGRNEQFFGPGTRLTVL.

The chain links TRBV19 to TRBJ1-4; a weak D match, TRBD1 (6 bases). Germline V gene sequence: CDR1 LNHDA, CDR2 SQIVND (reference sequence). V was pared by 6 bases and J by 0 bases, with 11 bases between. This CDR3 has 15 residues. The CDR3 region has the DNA TGTGCCAGTAGAAGGGGGATTGCAACTAATGAAAAACTGTTTTTT. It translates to CASRRGIATNEKLFF.

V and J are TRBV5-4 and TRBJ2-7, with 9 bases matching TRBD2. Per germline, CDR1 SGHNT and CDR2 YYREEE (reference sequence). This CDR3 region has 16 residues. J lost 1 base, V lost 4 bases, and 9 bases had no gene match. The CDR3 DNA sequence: TGTGCCAGCAGCCTCGCAACTAGCGGGCCTTCCTACGAGCAGTACTTC. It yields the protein CASSLATSGPSYEQYF.

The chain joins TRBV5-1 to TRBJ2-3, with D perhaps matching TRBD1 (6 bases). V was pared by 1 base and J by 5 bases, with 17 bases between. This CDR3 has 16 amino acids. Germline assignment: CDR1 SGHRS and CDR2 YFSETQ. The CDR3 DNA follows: TGCGCCAGCAGCTTGCAATTCGGGCAGGGGAAAGATACGCAGTATTTT. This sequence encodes CASSLQFGQGKDTQYF.

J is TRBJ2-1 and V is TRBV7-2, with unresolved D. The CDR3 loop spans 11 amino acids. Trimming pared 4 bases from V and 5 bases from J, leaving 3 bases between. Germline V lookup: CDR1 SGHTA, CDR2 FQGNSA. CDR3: CASSSDNEQFF. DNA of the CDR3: TGTGCCAGCAGCTCGGACAATGAGCAGTTCTTC.

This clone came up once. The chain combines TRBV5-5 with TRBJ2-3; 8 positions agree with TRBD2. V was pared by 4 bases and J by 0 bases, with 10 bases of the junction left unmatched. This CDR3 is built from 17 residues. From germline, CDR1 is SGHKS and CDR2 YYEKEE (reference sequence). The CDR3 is CASSAHREGLSTDTQYF. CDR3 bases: TGTGCCAGCAGCGCCCACCGGGAGGGACTTAGCACAGATACGCAGTATTTT. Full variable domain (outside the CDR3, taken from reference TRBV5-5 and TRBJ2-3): DAGVTQSPTHLIKTRGQQVTLRCSPISGHKSVSWYQQVLGQGPQFIFQYYEKEERGRGNFPDRFSARQFPNYSSELNVNALLLGDSALYLCASSAHREGLSTDTQYFGPGTRLTVL.